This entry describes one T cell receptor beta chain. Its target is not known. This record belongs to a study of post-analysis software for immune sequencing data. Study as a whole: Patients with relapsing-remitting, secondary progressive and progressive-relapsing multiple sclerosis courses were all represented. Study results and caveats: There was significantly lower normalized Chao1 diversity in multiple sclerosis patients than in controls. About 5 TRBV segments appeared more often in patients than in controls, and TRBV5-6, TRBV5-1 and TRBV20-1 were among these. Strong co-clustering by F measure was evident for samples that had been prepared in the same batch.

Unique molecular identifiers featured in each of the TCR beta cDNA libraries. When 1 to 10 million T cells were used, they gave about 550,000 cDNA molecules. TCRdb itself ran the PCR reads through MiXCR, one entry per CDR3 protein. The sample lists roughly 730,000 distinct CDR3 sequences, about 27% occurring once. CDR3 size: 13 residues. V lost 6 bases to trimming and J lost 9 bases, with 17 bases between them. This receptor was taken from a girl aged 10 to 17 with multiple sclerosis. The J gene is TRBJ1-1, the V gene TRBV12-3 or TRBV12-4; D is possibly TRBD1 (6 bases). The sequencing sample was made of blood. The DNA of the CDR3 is TGTGCCAGCAGAACCAATACACAGGGAAAAGCTTTCTTT. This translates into CASRTNTQGKAFF.